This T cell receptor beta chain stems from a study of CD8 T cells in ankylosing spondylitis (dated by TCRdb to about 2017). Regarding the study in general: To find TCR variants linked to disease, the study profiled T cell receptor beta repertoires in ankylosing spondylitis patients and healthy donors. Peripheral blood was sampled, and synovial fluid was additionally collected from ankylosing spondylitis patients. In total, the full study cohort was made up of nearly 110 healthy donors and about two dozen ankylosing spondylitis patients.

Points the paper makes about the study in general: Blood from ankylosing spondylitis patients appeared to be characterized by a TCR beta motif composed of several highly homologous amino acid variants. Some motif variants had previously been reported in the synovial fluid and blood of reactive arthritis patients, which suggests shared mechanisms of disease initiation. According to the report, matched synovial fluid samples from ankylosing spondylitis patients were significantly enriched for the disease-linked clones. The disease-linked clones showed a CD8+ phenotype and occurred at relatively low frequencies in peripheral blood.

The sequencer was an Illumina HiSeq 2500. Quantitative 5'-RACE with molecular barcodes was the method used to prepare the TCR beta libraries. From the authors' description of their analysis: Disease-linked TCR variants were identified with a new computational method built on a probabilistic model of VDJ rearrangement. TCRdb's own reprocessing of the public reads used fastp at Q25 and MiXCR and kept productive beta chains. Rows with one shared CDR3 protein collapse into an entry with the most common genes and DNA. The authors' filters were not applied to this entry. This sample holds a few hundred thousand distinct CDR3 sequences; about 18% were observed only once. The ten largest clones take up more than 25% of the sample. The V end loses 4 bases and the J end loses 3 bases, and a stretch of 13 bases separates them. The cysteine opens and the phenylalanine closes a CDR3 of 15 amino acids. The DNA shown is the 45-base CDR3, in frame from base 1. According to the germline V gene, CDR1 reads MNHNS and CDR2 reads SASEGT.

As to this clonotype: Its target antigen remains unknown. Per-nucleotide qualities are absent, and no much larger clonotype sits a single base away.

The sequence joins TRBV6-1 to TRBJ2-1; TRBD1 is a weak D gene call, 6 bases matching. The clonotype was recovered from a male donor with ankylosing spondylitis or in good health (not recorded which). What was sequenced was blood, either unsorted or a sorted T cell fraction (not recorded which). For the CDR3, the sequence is CASSVGTIIYNEQFF. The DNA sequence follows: TGTGCCAGCAGTGTAGGGACAATAATCTACAATGAGCAGTTCTTC.